This is a list of T cell receptor beta chains from one sample in a study of blood T cells in healthy people across ages. One entry per CDR3 protein results from TCRdb running MiXCR on the 5' RACE reads. The data contain 650,000 or so distinct CDR3 sequences, more than 45% of them singletons. The specimen sequenced was blood. The receptor source for this set is a woman older than 75 in good health. Both conserved end residues are trimmed from each CDR3.

v_call: TRBV18
cdr3_aa: ASSPSVVHEQY

v_call: TRBV4-3
cdr3_aa: ASSQDRNLGGYT

v_call: TRBV24-1
cdr3_aa: ATRGTEHQPQH

v_call: TRBV20-1
cdr3_aa: SARDSGTDTQY

v_call: TRBV6-6
cdr3_aa: ASRRGEDEKLF

v_call: TRBV19
cdr3_aa: ATKGTGVSPLH

v_call: TRBV12-3/TRBV12-4
cdr3_aa: ANSPEECTLH

v_call: TRBV28
cdr3_aa: ASSFMGHKNTEAF

v_call: TRBV5-5
cdr3_aa: ASSDQPNYGYT

v_call: TRBV6-1
cdr3_aa: ASPGPNEQF

v_call: TRBV4-3
cdr3_aa: ASSLHPLTGGSNQPQH

v_call: TRBV12-3/TRBV12-4
cdr3_aa: ASRPDGYEQY

v_call: TRBV3-1
cdr3_aa: ASSPETGVHEQY

v_call: TRBV15
cdr3_aa: ATSRSRVKVEETQY

v_call: TRBV25-1
cdr3_aa: ASSKPTGSSTDTQY

v_call: TRBV29-1
cdr3_aa: SVEGEGSNTGELF

v_call: TRBV5-1
cdr3_aa: ASSQGTTQPTDTQY

v_call: TRBV7-8
cdr3_aa: ASSLGLGRDTQY

v_call: TRBV4-1
cdr3_aa: ASQGATEAF

v_call: TRBV6-5
cdr3_aa: ASGLGTDYEQY

v_call: TRBV7-8
cdr3_aa: ASSSTRTDIQY

v_call: TRBV6-1
cdr3_aa: ASGTGTGNTGELF

v_call: TRBV12-3/TRBV12-4
cdr3_aa: AGSFRDHFWNQPQH

v_call: TRBV6-1
cdr3_aa: ASSTSGPYNEQF

v_call: TRBV10-3
cdr3_aa: AISESDRASNNQPQH

v_call: TRBV12-3/TRBV12-4
cdr3_aa: ASSFGTGAYEQY

v_call: TRBV12-3/TRBV12-4
cdr3_aa: ASSVLAGANEQF

v_call: TRBV9
cdr3_aa: ASTPTGSNTEAF

v_call: TRBV12-3/TRBV12-4
cdr3_aa: ASRSTGRNRKLF

v_call: TRBV4-3
cdr3_aa: ASSQDHRSSYEQY

v_call: TRBV20-1
cdr3_aa: SAKEGGNTEAF

v_call: TRBV28
cdr3_aa: ASSVTSGPFYEQY

v_call: TRBV25-1
cdr3_aa: ASSGARGYGYT

v_call: TRBV9
cdr3_aa: ASSPEAGGGNGELF

v_call: TRBV5-1
cdr3_aa: ASGGTSVSSYNEQF

v_call: TRBV14
cdr3_aa: VSSQGGAGEQETQY

v_call: TRBV12-3/TRBV12-4
cdr3_aa: ASLAPRARNEQY

v_call: TRBV28
cdr3_aa: ASSLVWQLSSYEQY

v_call: TRBV20-1
cdr3_aa: SAPGAHQPQH

v_call: TRBV2
cdr3_aa: ASSEAPEDTQY

v_call: TRBV5-1
cdr3_aa: ASSLADKNTEAF

v_call: TRBV6-6
cdr3_aa: ASSYGLAGKPETQY

v_call: TRBV28
cdr3_aa: ASGMSGGANVLT

v_call: TRBV12-3/TRBV12-4
cdr3_aa: ASSFGLASSYNEQY

v_call: TRBV5-1
cdr3_aa: ASSPSPLAGGRYEQY

v_call: TRBV7-9
cdr3_aa: ASSSPLEGTYGYT

v_call: TRBV7-2
cdr3_aa: ASSPPGTRVGYT